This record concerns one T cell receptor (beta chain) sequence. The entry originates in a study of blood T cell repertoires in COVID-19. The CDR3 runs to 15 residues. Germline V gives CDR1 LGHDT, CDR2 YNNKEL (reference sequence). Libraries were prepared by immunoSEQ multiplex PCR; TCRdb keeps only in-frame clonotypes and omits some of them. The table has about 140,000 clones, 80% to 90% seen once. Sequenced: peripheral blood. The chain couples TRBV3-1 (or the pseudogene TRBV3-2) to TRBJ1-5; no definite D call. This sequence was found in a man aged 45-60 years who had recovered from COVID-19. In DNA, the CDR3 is TGTGCGCCCTCCCCTCGAGGACTGCTAAATCAGCCCCAGCATTTT. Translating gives CAPSPRGLLNQPQHF.